The rows below give T cell receptor beta chains drawn from one sample of a study of immune aging and cytomegalovirus after organ transplant. TCRdb used MiXCR to reprocess the single-cell sequencing reads, holding one entry per CDR3 protein. The sample includes around 21,000 distinct CDR3 sequences, about a third of them seen just once. These receptors' antigens are unknown. Sequenced material: CMV peptide-activated CD4+ and CD8+ T cells sorted from blood, taken at five time points, pooled. These receptors were obtained from a female donor who had a heart transplant and CMV viremia. The CDR3 runs from the conserved cysteine through the conserved F or W. D genes are given only for firm matches. A row's size may be missing; if present it is once, few, many or a size class.

size,V,D,J,CDR3,DNA
.,TRBV27,.,TRBJ2-3,CASSPTPDRRTDTQYF,TGTGCCAGCAGTCCCACCCCAGACAGGCGCACAGATACGCAGTATTTT
.,TRBV15,TRBD2,TRBJ2-3,CATSRRLAGGDTQYF,TGTGCCACCAGCCGCCGACTAGCGGGAGGGGATACGCAGTATTTT
.,TRBV20-1,.,TRBJ1-1,CSARDIAPEAFF,TGCAGTGCTAGAGATATAGCCCCCGAGGCTTTCTTT
many,TRBV6-5,TRBD1,TRBJ2-7,CASSRMTGWYEQYF,TGTGCCAGCAGTCGAATGACAGGGTGGTACGAGCAGTACTTC
.,TRBV4-2,.,TRBJ1-4,CASSQDLGRANEKLFF,TGTGCCAGCAGCCAAGATCTAGGCAGGGCTAATGAAAAACTGTTTTTT
medium-sized,TRBV30,TRBD1,TRBJ2-7,CAWSTNRGLPYEQYF,TGTGCCTGGAGTACAAACAGGGGGCTACCGTACGAGCAGTACTTC
few,TRBV5-4,TRBD2,TRBJ2-1,CASRVLAGANDEQFF,TGTGCCAGCAGGGTTCTAGCGGGAGCAAACGATGAGCAGTTCTTC
.,TRBV4-1,.,TRBJ2-7,CASSQVLTQRTTRGEQYF,TGCGCCAGCAGCCAAGTCCTGACCCAGCGAACAACACGGGGCGAGCAGTACTTC
.,TRBV30,TRBD2,TRBJ2-1,CAWGRLAGASGGEQLF,TGTGCCTGGGGTCGACTAGCGGGGGCCTCTGGAGGTGAGCAGCTCTTC
medium-sized,TRBV5-5,.,TRBJ2-2,CASSHTGLVAGELFF,TGTGCCAGCTCACATACCGGTCTAGTCGCCGGGGAGCTGTTTTTT
.,TRBV5-5,.,TRBJ2-5,CASSLSQLYQETQYF,TGTGCCAGCAGCTTGTCCCAGCTGTACCAAGAGACCCAGTACTTC
few,TRBV7-9,TRBD2,TRBJ2-7,CASSSPGRGGYEQYF,TGTGCCAGCAGCTCCCCAGGGAGGGGTGGCTACGAGCAGTACTTC
medium-sized,TRBV28,.,TRBJ2-1,CASSKQMGAGDVFESYNEQFF,TGTGCCAGCAGCAAACAAATGGGGGCGGGAGACGTTTTTGAGTCCTACAATGAGCAGTTCTTC
.,TRBV6-1,.,TRBJ2-3,CASPPDSTDTQYF,TGTGCCAGCCCCCCGGACAGTACAGATACGCAGTATTTT
.,TRBV12-3/TRBV12-4,.,TRBJ2-5,CASSYVRVGTQYF,TGTGCCAGCAGTTACGTTCGGGTGGGGACCCAGTACTTC
.,TRBV18,.,TRBJ2-3,CASSPPSATDTQYF,TGTGCCAGCTCACCACCATCGGCCACAGATACGCAGTATTTT
many,TRBV20-1,TRBD2,TRBJ2-1,CSARDRAGGRSDEQFF,TGCAGTGCTAGAGATCGGGCGGGAGGACGGTCGGATGAGCAGTTCTTC
few,TRBV3-1,.,TRBJ1-3,CASSPMWGLGNTIYF,TGTGCCAGCAGCCCAATGTGGGGGCTCGGAAACACCATATATTTT
many,TRBV10-3,.,TRBJ2-1,CAISDRLLVIEQFF,TGTGCCATCAGTGATCGGCTCCTTGTCATTGAGCAGTTCTTC
.,TRBV6-5,TRBD1,TRBJ2-7,CASSYLSGTGGYEQYF,TGTGCCAGCAGTTACTTATCCGGGACAGGGGGCTACGAGCAGTACTTC
.,TRBV6-1,.,TRBJ2-7,CASLTPESSYEQHF,TGTGCCAGCCTTACTCCCGAGAGCTCCTACGAGCAACACTTC
.,TRBV6-1,.,TRBJ1-5,CASSEGLVGAQHF,TGTGCCAGCAGTGAGGGCCTCGTGGGGGCCCAGCATTTT
once,TRBV9,TRBD1,TRBJ2-3,CASSVTQGQGPDTQYF,TGTGCCAGCAGCGTAACGCAGGGACAGGGGCCAGATACGCAGTATTTT
.,TRBV2,.,TRBJ1-5,CTSSTELAGVEDTQHF,TGTACCAGCAGTACGGAACTAGCGGGAGTCGAAGATACGCAGCATTTT
.,TRBV7-9,.,TRBJ2-2,CASRYGTTYTGELFF,TGTGCCAGCAGATACGGGACAACCTACACCGGGGAGCTGTTTTTT
few,TRBV5-4,TRBD2,TRBJ2-7,CASSPSGTSGEQYF,TGTGCCAGCAGCCCATCCGGGACTAGCGGCGAGCAGTACTTC
.,TRBV2,TRBD2,TRBJ2-2,CASSVAGVYTGELFF,TGTGCCAGCAGTGTTGCGGGAGTATACACCGGGGAGCTGTTTTTT
.,TRBV12-3/TRBV12-4,.,TRBJ2-3,CASSSNLGGGEDTQYF,TGTGCCAGCAGCTCGAATCTCGGTGGAGGGGAAGATACGCAGTATTTT
.,TRBV2,.,TRBJ1-5,CASSEVSNQPQHF,TGTGCCAGCAGTGAAGTGAGCAATCAGCCCCAGCATTTT
many,TRBV24-1,.,TRBJ2-3,CATSEDRSTDTQYF,TGTGCCACCAGTGAGGACCGAAGCACAGATACGCAGTATTTT
medium-sized,TRBV18,TRBD1,TRBJ2-2,CASSPAGTGSITGELFF,TGTGCCAGCTCACCAGCCGGGACAGGGTCTATCACCGGGGAGCTGTTTTTT
.,TRBV7-8,.,TRBJ2-4,CASSFRTALIKNIQYF,TGTGCCAGCAGCTTCAGGACGGCACTGATTAAAAACATTCAGTACTTC
.,TRBV2,.,TRBJ1-2,CASSGPSPRGSPVGYTF,TGTGCCAGCAGTGGCCCCTCCCCCAGGGGTAGCCCAGTTGGCTACACCTTC
.,TRBV2,.,TRBJ2-4,CASSEAELAKNIQYF,TGTGCCAGCAGTGAGGCAGAGCTAGCCAAAAACATTCAGTACTTC
.,TRBV20-1,TRBD1,TRBJ1-4,CSAWTGSNEKLFF,TGCAGTGCTTGGACAGGGAGTAATGAAAAACTGTTTTTT